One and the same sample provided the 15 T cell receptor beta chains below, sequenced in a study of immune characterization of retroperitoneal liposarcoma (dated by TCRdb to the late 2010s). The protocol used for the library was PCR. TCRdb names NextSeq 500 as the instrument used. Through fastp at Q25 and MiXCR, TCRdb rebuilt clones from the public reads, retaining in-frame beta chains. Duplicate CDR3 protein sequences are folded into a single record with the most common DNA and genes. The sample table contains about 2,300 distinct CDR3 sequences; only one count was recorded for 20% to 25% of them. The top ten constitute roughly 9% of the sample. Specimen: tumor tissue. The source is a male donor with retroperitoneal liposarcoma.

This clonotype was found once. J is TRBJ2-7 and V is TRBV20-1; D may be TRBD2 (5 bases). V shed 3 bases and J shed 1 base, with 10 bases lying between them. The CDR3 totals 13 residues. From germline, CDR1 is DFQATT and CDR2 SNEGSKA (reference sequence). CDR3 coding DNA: TGCAGTGCTAGGTCCGGGATTTCCTACGAGCAGTACTTC. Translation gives CSARSGISYEQYF.

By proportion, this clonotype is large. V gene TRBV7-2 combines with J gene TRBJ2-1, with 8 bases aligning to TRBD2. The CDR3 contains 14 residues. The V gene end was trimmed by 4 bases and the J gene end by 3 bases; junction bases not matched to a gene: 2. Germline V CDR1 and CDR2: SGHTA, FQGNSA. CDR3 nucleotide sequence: TGTGCCAGCAGCTCGCGGGGGGTCTACAATGAGCAGTTCTTC. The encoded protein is CASSSRGVYNEQFF.

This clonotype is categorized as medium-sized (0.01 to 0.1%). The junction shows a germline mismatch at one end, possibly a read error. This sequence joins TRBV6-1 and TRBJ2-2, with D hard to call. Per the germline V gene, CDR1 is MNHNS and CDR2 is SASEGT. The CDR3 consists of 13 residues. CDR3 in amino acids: CASSDTNTGELFF. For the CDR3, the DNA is TGTGCCAGCAGTGATACGAATACCGGGGAGCTGTTTTTT.

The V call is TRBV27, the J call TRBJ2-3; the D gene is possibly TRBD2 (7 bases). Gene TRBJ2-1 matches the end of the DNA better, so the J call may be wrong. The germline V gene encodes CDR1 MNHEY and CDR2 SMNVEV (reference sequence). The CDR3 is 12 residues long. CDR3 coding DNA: TGTGCCAGCAGCCCAGGGGCTAGCGGGCAGTTCTTC. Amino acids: CASSPGASGQFF.

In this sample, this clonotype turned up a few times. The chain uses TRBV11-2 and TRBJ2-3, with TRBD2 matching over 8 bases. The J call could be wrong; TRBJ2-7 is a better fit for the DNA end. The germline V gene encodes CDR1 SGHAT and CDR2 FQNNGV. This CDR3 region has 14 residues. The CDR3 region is CASAGPRGVWEQYF. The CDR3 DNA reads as TGTGCCAGCGCCGGTCCGCGGGGGGTTTGGGAGCAGTACTTC.

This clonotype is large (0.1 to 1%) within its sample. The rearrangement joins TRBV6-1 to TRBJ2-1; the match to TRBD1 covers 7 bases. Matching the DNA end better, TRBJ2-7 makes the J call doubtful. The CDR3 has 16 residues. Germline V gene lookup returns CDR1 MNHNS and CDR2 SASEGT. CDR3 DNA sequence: TGTGCCAGCAGTTATTACAGGGGCGGTGGGTACAATGAGCAGTACTTC. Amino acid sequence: CASSYYRGGGYNEQYF.

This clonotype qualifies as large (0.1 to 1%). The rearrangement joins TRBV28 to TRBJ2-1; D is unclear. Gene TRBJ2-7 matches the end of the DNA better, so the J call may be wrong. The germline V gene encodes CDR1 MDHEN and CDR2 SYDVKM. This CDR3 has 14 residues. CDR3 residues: CASSFGGPQAEQYF. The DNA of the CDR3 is TGTGCCAGCAGTTTCGGCGGTCCTCAGGCCGAGCAGTACTTC.

The CDR3 here is CASRLGTRIHSNTQYF. In nucleotides, the CDR3 is TGTGCCAGCCGCCTCGGGACTAGGATCCACAGTAATACGCAGTATTTT. This chain joins TRBV6-5 and TRBJ2-3, with 8 bases fitting TRBD2. The CDR3 loop spans 16 amino acids. Germline V gives CDR1 MNHEY, CDR2 SVGAGI. J gave up 7 bases and V 8 bases, and 17 bases lay outside the gene matches.

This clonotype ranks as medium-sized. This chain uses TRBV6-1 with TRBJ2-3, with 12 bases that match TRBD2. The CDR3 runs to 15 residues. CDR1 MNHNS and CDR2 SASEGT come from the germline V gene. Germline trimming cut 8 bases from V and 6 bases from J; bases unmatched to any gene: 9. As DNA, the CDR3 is TGTGCCAGCGGGGAGGGACTAGCGGGCCCCGATACGCAGTATTTT. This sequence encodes CASGEGLAGPDTQYF.

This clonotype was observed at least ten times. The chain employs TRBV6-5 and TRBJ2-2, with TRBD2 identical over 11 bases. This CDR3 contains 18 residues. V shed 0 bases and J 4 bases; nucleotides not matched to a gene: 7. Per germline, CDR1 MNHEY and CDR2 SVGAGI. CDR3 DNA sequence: TGTGCCAGCAGTTACTCGTTCTGGACTAGCGGGTCCACCGGGGAGCTGTTTTTT. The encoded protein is CASSYSFWTSGSTGELFF.

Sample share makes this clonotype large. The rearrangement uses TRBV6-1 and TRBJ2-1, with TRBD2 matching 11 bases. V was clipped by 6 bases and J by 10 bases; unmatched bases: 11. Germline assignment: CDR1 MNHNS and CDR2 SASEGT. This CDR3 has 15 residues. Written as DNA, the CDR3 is TGTGCCAGCAGGGTTACTAGCGGGAGTGGGTACGAGCAGTTCTTC. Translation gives CASRVTSGSGYEQFF.

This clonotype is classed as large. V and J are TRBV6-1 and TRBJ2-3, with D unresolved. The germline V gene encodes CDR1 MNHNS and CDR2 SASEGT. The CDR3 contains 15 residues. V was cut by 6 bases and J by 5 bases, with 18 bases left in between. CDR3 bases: TGTGCCAGCAGCCTTAGACGGACGGAGCAAGATACGCAGTATTTT. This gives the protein CASSLRRTEQDTQYF.

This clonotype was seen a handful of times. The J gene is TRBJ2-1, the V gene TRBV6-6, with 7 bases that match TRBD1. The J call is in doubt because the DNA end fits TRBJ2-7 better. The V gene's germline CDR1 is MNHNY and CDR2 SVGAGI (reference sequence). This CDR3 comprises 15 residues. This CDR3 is CASSESTGVGYEQYF. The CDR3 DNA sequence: TGTGCCAGCAGTGAGAGTACAGGGGTCGGCTACGAGCAGTACTTC.

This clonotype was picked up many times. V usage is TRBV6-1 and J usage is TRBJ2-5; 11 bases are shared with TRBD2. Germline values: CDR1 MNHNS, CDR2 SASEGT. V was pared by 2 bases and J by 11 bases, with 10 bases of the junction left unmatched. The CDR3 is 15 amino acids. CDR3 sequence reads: CASSETSGGYNEQYF. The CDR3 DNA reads TGTGCCAGCAGTGAAACTAGCGGGGGTTACAATGAGCAGTACTTC.

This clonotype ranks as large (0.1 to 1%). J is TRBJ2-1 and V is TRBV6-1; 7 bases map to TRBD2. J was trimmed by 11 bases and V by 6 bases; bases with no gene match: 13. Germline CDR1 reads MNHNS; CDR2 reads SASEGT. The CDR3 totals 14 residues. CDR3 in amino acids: CASSLFAGEMQQFF. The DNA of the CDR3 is TGTGCCAGCAGCCTCTTTGCGGGGGAAATGCAGCAGTTCTTC.